This T cell receptor beta chain was recorded in a study of T cell responses to AZD1222 COVID-19 vaccine. Notes on the study in general: Per reports, nearly half of all spike-specific TCRs target regions that are unmutated in variants. Repertoires were collected only later (after the peak T cell response had occurred).

This table comes from immunoSEQ multiplex PCR, and its TCRdb copy is limited to in-frame clones, with some not included. The data contain 100,000 to 130,000 clones, approximately 86% of them singletons. Trimming took off 4 bases at V and 0 bases at J, with 13 bases between the two ends. CDR1 is SEHNR and CDR2 is FQNEAQ in the germline V gene (reference sequence). There are 16 residues in the CDR3. For this clone: The antigen is undetermined.

This TCR came from an adult in good health. The specimen was peripheral blood, collected on day 0 of AZD1222 vaccination. The V and J genes are TRBV7-9 and TRBJ1-3, with D possibly being TRBD1 (5 bases). The CDR3 DNA follows: TGTGCCAGCAGCTCGGGGGAGGCAGACTCTGGAAACACCATATATTTT. Its protein product is CASSSGEADSGNTIYF.